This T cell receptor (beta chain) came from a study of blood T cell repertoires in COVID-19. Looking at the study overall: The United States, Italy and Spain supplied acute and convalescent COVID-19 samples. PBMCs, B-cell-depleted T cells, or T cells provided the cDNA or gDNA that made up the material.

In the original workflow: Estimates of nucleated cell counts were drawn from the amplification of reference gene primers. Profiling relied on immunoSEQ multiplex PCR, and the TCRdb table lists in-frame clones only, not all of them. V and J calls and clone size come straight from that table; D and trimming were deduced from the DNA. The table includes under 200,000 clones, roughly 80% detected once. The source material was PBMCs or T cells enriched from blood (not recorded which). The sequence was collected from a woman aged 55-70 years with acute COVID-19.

The CDR3 DNA reads TGTGCCAGCAGCTTGACAGGGAATGCCAATCAATCACCCCTCCACTTT. As protein: CASSLTGNANQSPLHF. The J gene is TRBJ1-6, the V gene TRBV7-9; 7 nucleotides match TRBD1. Trimming cost V 3 bases and J 10 bases; bases outside gene matches: 12. CDR1 is SEHNR and CDR2 is FQNEAQ in the germline V gene (reference sequence). This CDR3 spans 16 amino acids. Drawing the rest from reference TRBV7-9 and TRBJ1-6, the complete variable domain is DTGVSQNPRHKITKRGQNVTFRCDPISEHNRLYWYRQTLGQGPEFLTYFQNEAQLEKSRLLSDRFSAERPKGSFSTLEIQRTEQGDSAMYLCASSLTGNANQSPLHFGNGTRLTVT.